This T cell receptor (beta chain) appears in the sequencing data of a study of T cells in Graves' hyperthyroidism and ophthalmopathy. Amplified TCR beta CDR3 regions came from RNA transcripts. HTBI primers were the set used in a first-round RT-PCR of the TCR CDR3. MiXCR, applied by TCRdb to the multiplex PCR reads, yields one record per CDR3 protein. This table holds about 270,000 distinct CDR3 sequences, 20% to 25% found once. There are many counts of this clonotype. V was shortened by 6 bases and J by 1 base, with 12 bases between the two germline ends. The CDR3 contains 14 residues. This clonotype originated in a man aged 25-40 years with Graves' ophthalmopathy. The sequenced sample was blood. The J gene is TRBJ1-1, the V gene TRBV12-3 or TRBV12-4; D unclear. CDR3 residues: CASRPGNSNTEAFF. The CDR3 region has the DNA TGTGCCAGCAGACCGGGGAATTCGAACACTGAAGCTTTCTTT.